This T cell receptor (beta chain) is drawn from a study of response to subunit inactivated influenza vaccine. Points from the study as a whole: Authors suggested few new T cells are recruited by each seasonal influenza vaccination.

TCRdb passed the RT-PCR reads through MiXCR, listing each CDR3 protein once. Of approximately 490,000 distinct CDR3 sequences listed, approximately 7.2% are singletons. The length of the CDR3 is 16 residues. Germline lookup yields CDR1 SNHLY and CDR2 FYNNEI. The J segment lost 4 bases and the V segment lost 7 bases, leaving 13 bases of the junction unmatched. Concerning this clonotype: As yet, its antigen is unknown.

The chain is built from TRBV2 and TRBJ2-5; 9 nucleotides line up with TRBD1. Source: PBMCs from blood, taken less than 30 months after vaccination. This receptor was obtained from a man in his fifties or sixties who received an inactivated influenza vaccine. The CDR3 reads CASTYFGTGIGETQYF. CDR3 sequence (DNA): TGTGCCAGCACCTACTTCGGGACAGGGATTGGAGAGACCCAGTACTTC. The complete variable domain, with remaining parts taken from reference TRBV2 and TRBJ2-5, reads EPEVTQTPSHQVTQMGQEVILRCVPISNHLYFYWYRQILGQKVEFLVSFYNNEISEKSEIFDDQFSVERPDGSNFTLKIRSTKLEDSAMYFCASTYFGTGIGETQYFGPGTRLLVL.